The 4 T cell receptor beta chains listed next were all sequenced from one sample in a study of T-cell reconstitution after alpha-beta-depleted transplantation in children. Molecular barcoding with unique molecular identifiers was used for the TCRbeta library. TCRdb fed the PCR reads into MiXCR, producing one record per CDR3 protein. The table shows roughly 90,000 distinct CDR3 sequences, with 12% occurring only once. The source material was PBMCs from the stem cell graft donor, sampled from the stem cell graft. These receptors came from a human donor who donated a stem cell graft to a child with inherited bone marrow failure.

The J gene is TRBJ1-1, the V gene TRBV5-1; D is ambiguous. Germline V gene lookup returns CDR1 SGHRS and CDR2 YFSETQ. This CDR3 spans 15 amino acids. V lost 0 bases to trimming and J lost 1 base, with 10 bases between them. CDR3 in amino acids: CASSLVGRPNTEAFF. The CDR3 nucleotides read TGCGCCAGCAGCTTGGTGGGCAGACCGAACACTGAAGCTTTCTTT. Based on the CDR3 plus reference TRBV5-1 and TRBJ1-1, the full variable domain is KAGVTQTPRYLIKTRGQQVTLSCSPISGHRSVSWYQQTPGQGLQFLFEYFSETQRNKGNFPGRFSGRQFSNSRSEMNVSTLELGDSALYLCASSLVGRPNTEAFFGQGTRLTVV.

This clonotype was counted at least ten times. This sequence joins TRBV7-9 and TRBJ2-3; 8 nucleotides line up with TRBD1. Germline V gene lookup returns CDR1 SEHNR and CDR2 FQNEAQ (reference sequence). V lost 5 bases and J lost 2; bases outside the gene matches: 6. This CDR3 is built from 15 residues. The CDR3 region has the DNA TGTGCCAGCAGCGCGGGACAGGTCCTCACAGATACGCAGTATTTT. It specifies CASSAGQVLTDTQYF. The variable domain in full, with the rest retrieved from reference TRBV7-9 and TRBJ2-3, is DTGVSQNPRHKITKRGQNVTFRCDPISEHNRLYWYRQTLGQGPEFLTYFQNEAQLEKSRLLSDRFSAERPKGSFSTLEIQRTEQGDSAMYLCASSAGQVLTDTQYFGPGTRLTVL.

This clonotype has ten or more counts. The chain combines TRBV5-1 with TRBJ2-3; TRBD2 aligns across 9 bases. Germline trimming cut 0 bases from V and 6 bases from J; bases unmatched to any gene: 8. In germline, CDR1 is SGHRS, CDR2 YFSETQ. The CDR3 is 16 residues long. CDR3 coding DNA: TGCGCCAGCAGCTTGGTTCCTAGCGGGGTTCGGGATACGCAGTATTTT. Its translation is CASSLVPSGVRDTQYF.

The rearrangement links TRBV19 to TRBJ2-3; D might be TRBD2 (6 bases). Germline loops: CDR1 LNHDA, CDR2 SQIVND (reference sequence). The CDR3 contains 16 residues. V lost 3 bases and J 2 bases, leaving 15 bases between the germline ends. CDR3 residues: CASSMGTGPFTDTQYF. CDR3 bases: TGTGCCAGTAGTATGGGGACTGGCCCCTTCACAGATACGCAGTATTTT.